The sequence of this TCR beta chain was determined in a study of identical twins. TCRdb recomputed calls from the 5' RACE reads with MiXCR, one row per CDR3 protein. The table records about 470,000 distinct CDR3 sequences, less than 25% of them present only once. The CDR3 length is 14 residues. V was clipped by 5 bases and J by 5 bases, with 13 bases between them. This clonotype showed up just a few times. This sample also belongs to another study, concerning T cells expressing NK-cell markers.

The chain combines TRBV12-3 or TRBV12-4 with TRBJ1-5, with D possibly TRBD1 on 6 matching bases. The clonotype comes from a woman aged 18-35 years in good health. The specimen was CD4+ T cells sorted from blood. The CDR3 protein is CASSGTGFDQPQHF. CDR3 bases: TGTGCCAGCAGTGGTACAGGGTTCGATCAGCCCCAGCATTTT.